This entry lists 29 T cell receptor beta chains sequenced from one sample in a study of T cell responses to AZD1222 COVID-19 vaccine. Method: immunoSEQ multiplex PCR; TCRdb's copy keeps in-frame clones and lacks some. This table holds approximately 46,000 clones, around 80% found once. This material consisted of peripheral blood, taken on day 0 of AZD1222 vaccination. The receptors come from an adult in good health.

The chain recombines TRBV3-1 (or the pseudogene TRBV3-2) with TRBJ1-2; 9 bases are shared with TRBD1. This CDR3 has 17 residues. From germline, CDR1 is LGHDT and CDR2 YNNKEL (reference sequence). V lost 4 bases to trimming and J lost 3 bases; unmatched junction nucleotides: 12. CDR3 nucleotides: TGTGCCAGCAGCCTATCTTCCGGGACAGGGCCTCACTATGGCTACACCTTC. This sequence encodes CASSLSSGTGPHYGYTF.

The V call is TRBV7-9, the J call TRBJ1-2; no clear D. Per germline, CDR1 SEHNR and CDR2 FQNEAQ (reference sequence). V was clipped by 1 base and J by 6 bases, with 3 bases between them. The CDR3 is 11 residues long. The CDR3 is CASSLVHGYTF. CDR3 in DNA: TGTGCCAGCAGCTTAGTACATGGCTACACCTTC.

This clone was seen a few times. The genes are TRBV6-6 and TRBJ2-5, with D perhaps matching TRBD1 (6 bases). Between the trimmed V and J ends, which lost 5 bases and 0 bases, there was a span of 10 bases. From germline, CDR1 is MNHNY and CDR2 SVGAGI (reference sequence). This CDR3 contains 14 residues. CDR3 coding DNA: TGTGCCAGCAGTCTCGGACAGTACCAAGAGACCCAGTACTTC. Protein product: CASSLGQYQETQYF.

The J gene is TRBJ1-2, the V gene TRBV28; D may be TRBD1 (6 bases). CDR1 and CDR2 (germline): MDHEN, SYDVKM. The ends were cut back, 8 bases at V and 5 bases at J, with 9 bases in the middle. The CDR3 contains 11 residues. CDR3 amino acids: CASGGLYGYTF. The CDR3 nucleotides are TGTGCCAGCGGGGGCTTATATGGCTACACCTTC.

The chain is built from TRBV6-5 and TRBJ1-4; 8 bases map to TRBD1. The length of the CDR3 is 15 residues. Losses at the gene ends were 5 bases for V and 8 bases for J; bases not matched to a gene: 10. CDR1 is MNHEY and CDR2 is SVGAGI in the germline V gene. The CDR3 DNA follows: TGTGCCAGCAGTCCTCCCGGGACAGGAGGGGAAAAACTGTTTTTT. Translated: CASSPPGTGGEKLFF.

The CDR3 region has the DNA TGTGCCAGCAGGGGAGGGAACACAGATACGCAGTATTTT. The encoded protein is CASRGGNTDTQYF. This chain links TRBV27 with TRBJ2-3; the match to TRBD2 covers 7 bases. The CDR3 is 13 residues long. The germline gives CDR1 MNHEY, CDR2 SMNVEV (reference sequence). V lost 6 bases to trimming and J lost 2 bases; unmatched junction nucleotides: 2.

This chain connects TRBV11-3 to TRBJ1-2, with a weak D call TRBD1 (5 bases). The CDR3 totals 14 residues. CDR1 and CDR2 from the germline V gene are SGHNT and YENEEA. Trimming removed 4 bases at V and 5 bases at J, with 14 bases between. In DNA form, the CDR3 reads TGTGCCAGCAGCTCACGGGGCGAACCTTATGGCTACACCTTC. Translation gives CASSSRGEPYGYTF. The full variable domain, rest sourced from reference TRBV11-3 and TRBJ1-2, is EAGVVQSPRYKIIEKKQPVAFWCNPISGHNTLYWYLQNLGQGPELLIRYENEEAVDDSQLPKDRFSAERLKGVDSTLKIQPAELGDSAVYLCASSSRGEPYGYTFGSGTRLTVV.

The chain couples TRBV7-2 to TRBJ2-5, with no clear D. The germline CDR1 and CDR2 sequences are SGHTA and FQGNSA. V lost 7 bases to trimming and J lost 5 bases, with 14 bases between them. The CDR3 covers 13 residues. The CDR3 loop reads CASTTTPGETQYF. As DNA, the CDR3 is TGTGCCAGCACTACTACCCCCGGGGAGACCCAGTACTTC.

V and J are TRBV6-2 or TRBV6-3 and TRBJ1-5; 8 nucleotides line up with TRBD1. Per germline, CDR1 MNHEY and CDR2 SVGEGT. Germline trimming cut 6 bases from V and 9 bases from J; bases unmatched to any gene: 10. The CDR3 covers 14 residues. This CDR3 is CASSPTGASAPQHF. The CDR3 region has the DNA TGTGCCAGCAGCCCGACAGGGGCGAGTGCGCCCCAGCATTTT.

The CDR3 protein is CASSQDSLRELFF. CDR3 sequence (DNA): TGCGCCAGCAGCCAAGACTCCTTACGGGAGCTGTTTTTT. The chain combines TRBV4-1 with TRBJ2-2; D is unresolved. This CDR3 has 13 amino acids. CDR1 is MGHRA and CDR2 is YSYEKL in the germline V gene. The V gene lost 0 bases and the J gene lost 9 bases, with 8 bases spanning the gap.

This clone has a handful of counts. CDR3 coding DNA: TGTGCCAGCAGTCGGGACAGGGGGCGCGAGCAGTACTTC. It yields the protein CASSRDRGREQYF. The chain is built from TRBV2 and TRBJ2-7, with 12 positions matching TRBD1. The CDR3 length is 13 residues. Germline CDR1 and CDR2: SNHLY and FYNNEI. Germline trimming cut 5 bases from V and 6 bases from J; bases unmatched to any gene: 2.

This CDR3 reads CATSRVLSTDTQYF. The CDR3 DNA reads TGTGCCACCAGCAGAGTTTTGAGCACAGATACGCAGTATTTT. The chain couples TRBV15 to TRBJ2-3; the D is unclear. The CDR3 length is 14 residues. V lost 1 base and J lost 0, with 5 bases in between. The germline gives CDR1 LNHNV, CDR2 YYDKDF (reference sequence).

The rearrangement links TRBV7-9 to TRBJ2-5, with TRBD1 identical over 11 bases. V shed 6 bases, J shed 5 bases, and the junction held 8 bases outside the gene matches. The CDR3 totals 15 residues. Germline V lookup: CDR1 SEHNR, CDR2 FQNEAQ (reference sequence). CDR3 coding DNA: TGTGCCAGCAGTCGCAGGACAGGGGGCGTGGAGACCCAGTACTTC. This codes for CASSRRTGGVETQYF.

V usage is TRBV6-2 or TRBV6-3 and J usage is TRBJ1-6, with D unclear. The CDR3 is made up of 15 amino acids. Trimming cost V 0 bases and J 9 bases, with 12 bases left between them. Germline values: CDR1 MNHEY, CDR2 SVGEGT. The CDR3 here is CASSYSTGGGSPLHF. The DNA of the CDR3 is TGTGCCAGCAGTTACTCGACCGGTGGCGGTTCACCCCTCCACTTT.

The V call is TRBV24-1, the J call TRBJ2-2, with 12 bases matching TRBD2. The CDR3 covers 16 residues. V was pared by 4 bases and J by 5 bases, with 4 bases of the junction left unmatched. The V gene's germline CDR1 is KGHDR and CDR2 SFDVKD. The CDR3: CATSDDLAGGTGELFF. The CDR3 DNA follows: TGTGCCACCAGTGACGATCTAGCGGGAGGGACCGGGGAGCTGTTTTTT.

J is TRBJ1-5 and V is TRBV19; possible D gene TRBD1, 6 bases. The V end lost 3 bases, the J end lost 6 bases, and 15 bases lay between the germline ends. The germline gives CDR1 LNHDA, CDR2 SQIVND (reference sequence). The CDR3 extends over 15 amino acids. The CDR3 DNA sequence: TGTGCCAGTAGTATGGGGGGAACAGGGCGTCAGCCCCAGCATTTT. Translating gives CASSMGGTGRQPQHF.

The J gene is TRBJ1-5, the V gene TRBV28; D uncertain. This CDR3 has 15 amino acids. The V and J ends lost 6 bases and 3 bases respectively, with 15 bases between them. Per the germline V gene, CDR1 is MDHEN and CDR2 is SYDVKM. The CDR3 loop reads CASSPPQALNQPQHF. The CDR3 bases are TGTGCCAGCAGCCCCCCCCAGGCCCTCAATCAGCCCCAGCATTTT.

The chain couples TRBV11-2 to TRBJ2-7; TRBD1 is a possible D gene (6 bases). Per germline, CDR1 SGHAT and CDR2 FQNNGV. Trimming cost V 3 bases and J 3 bases, with 9 bases left between them. This CDR3 has 13 residues. The CDR3 sequence: CASSFGQLYEQYV. The CDR3 region has the DNA TGTGCCAGCAGCTTTGGACAGCTCTACGAGCAGTACGTC.

The chain carries TRBV6-5 and TRBJ1-2; D is uncertain. The CDR3 is 13 residues long. V lost 3 bases, J lost 2 bases, and 7 bases lay in between. The germline V gene has CDR1 MNHEY and CDR2 SVGAGI. CDR3 amino acids: CASSYGRNYGYTF. As DNA, the CDR3 is TGTGCCAGCAGTTATGGGAGGAACTATGGCTACACCTTC.

V is TRBV6-1 and J is TRBJ1-3, with 7 bases matching TRBD1. V dropped 2 bases and J dropped 1; count of bases not matched to a gene: 2. Germline values: CDR1 MNHNS, CDR2 SASEGT. This CDR3 has 15 residues. The CDR3 DNA reads TGTGCCAGCAGTGAACACAGGGGATCTGGAAACACCATATATTTT. As protein: CASSEHRGSGNTIYF.

This rearrangement joins TRBV19 to TRBJ2-2; possible D gene TRBD1, 5 bases. V was cut by 5 bases and J by 6 bases, with 10 bases left in between. The germline V gene encodes CDR1 LNHDA and CDR2 SQIVND (reference sequence). There are 13 residues in the CDR3. The CDR3 coding sequence is TGTGCCAGTAGTCCAGGGTTTCCCGGGGAGCTGTTTTTT. It codes for CASSPGFPGELFF.

V is TRBV5-1 and J is TRBJ1-2; 12 bases are a match to TRBD1. Germline lookup yields CDR1 SGHRS and CDR2 YFSETQ. There are 13 residues in the CDR3. After removal of 4 bases from V and 14 bases from J, the junction contained 9 bases not matched to a gene. DNA for the CDR3: TGCGCCAGCAGCGAGGGGACAGGGGGCATATCTACCTTC. Translation gives CASSEGTGGISTF.

The rearrangement links TRBV7-7 to TRBJ1-2; D uncertain. V was trimmed by 3 bases and J by 6 bases, leaving 8 bases between them. Germline-derived CDR1 and CDR2 are SSHAT and FNYEAQ (reference sequence). The CDR3 spans 12 residues. This chain's CDR3 is CASSLRVDGYTF. The DNA for the CDR3 is TGTGCCAGCAGCTTGAGGGTCGATGGCTACACCTTC.

The chain couples TRBV7-9 to TRBJ2-3; the D gene is possibly TRBD1 (6 bases). Trimming cost V 3 bases and J 4 bases, with 11 bases left between them. This CDR3 is built from 14 residues. Germline V gene sequence: CDR1 SEHNR, CDR2 FQNEAQ (reference sequence). CDR3 DNA: TGTGCCAGCAGCTTCTCAGGGGCGGCAGATACGCAGTATTTT. This codes for CASSFSGAADTQYF.

The gene calls are TRBV6-1 and TRBJ1-5, with TRBD1 as a possible D gene (5 bases). Germline V gene lookup returns CDR1 MNHNS and CDR2 SASEGT. V lost 3 bases and J 5 bases, leaving 11 bases between the germline ends. CDR3 length equals 14 residues. CDR3 sequence: CASSEGGTYQPQHF. CDR3 DNA sequence: TGTGCCAGCAGTGAGGGGGGGACTTATCAGCCCCAGCATTTT.

V is TRBV10-3 and J is TRBJ1-3, with a tentative D call TRBD1 (6 bases). Germline CDR1 and CDR2: ENHRY and SYGVKD. The CDR3 runs 16 residues. V was clipped by 0 bases and J by 4 bases, with 13 bases between them. The DNA for the CDR3 is TGTGCCATCAGTGAGTCGGGTCCAGGGGCCGGAAACACCATATATTTT. Protein product: CAISESGPGAGNTIYF.

The chain carries TRBV10-3 and TRBJ1-1; D not certain. This CDR3 region has 14 residues. Trimming removed 4 bases from V and 1 base from J, with 10 bases in between. CDR1 ENHRY and CDR2 SYGVKD come from the germline V gene. CDR3 in amino acids: CAISGRTGNTEAFF. CDR3 DNA: TGTGCCATCAGTGGCCGGACGGGGAACACTGAAGCTTTCTTT.

DNA of the CDR3: TGTGCCATCAGGGAAGGACAGGGGGCAGTTGGGAACACTGAAGCTTTCTTT. As protein: CAIREGQGAVGNTEAFF. The chain employs TRBV10-3 and TRBJ1-1; 11 bases line up with TRBD1. Trimming cost V 6 bases and J 1 base; bases outside gene matches: 10. The CDR3 consists of 17 residues. The germline CDR1 and CDR2 sequences are ENHRY and SYGVKD.

The chain couples TRBV28 to TRBJ1-1, with 8 bases fitting TRBD1. The CDR3 sequence is 13 residues long. Germline V lookup: CDR1 MDHEN, CDR2 SYDVKM. V shed 9 bases and J 3 bases; nucleotides not matched to a gene: 6. The CDR3 here is CASQTQGDTEAFF. CDR3 in DNA: TGTGCCAGTCAGACACAGGGGGACACTGAAGCTTTCTTT.